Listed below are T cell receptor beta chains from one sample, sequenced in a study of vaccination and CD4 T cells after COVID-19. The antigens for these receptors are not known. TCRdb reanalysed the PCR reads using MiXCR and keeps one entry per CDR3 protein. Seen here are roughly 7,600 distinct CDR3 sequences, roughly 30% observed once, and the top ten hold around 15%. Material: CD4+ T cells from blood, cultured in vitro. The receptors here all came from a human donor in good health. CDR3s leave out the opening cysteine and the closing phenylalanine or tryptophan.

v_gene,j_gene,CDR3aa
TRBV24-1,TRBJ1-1,ATPGLNGVTEAF
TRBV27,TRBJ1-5,ASSPRRQGGGQPQH
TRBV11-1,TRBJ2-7,ASSPRTSYEQY
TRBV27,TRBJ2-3,ASSLLGTGQTDTQY
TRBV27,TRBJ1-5,ASSSAAAGYSNQPQH
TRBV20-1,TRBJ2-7,SAREQGFPYEQY
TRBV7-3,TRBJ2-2,ASSSGLAGAVGELF
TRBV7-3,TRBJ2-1,ASSRDRGSYNEQF
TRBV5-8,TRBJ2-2,ASRRTGSGELF
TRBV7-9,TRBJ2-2,ASSRWGGVNTGELF